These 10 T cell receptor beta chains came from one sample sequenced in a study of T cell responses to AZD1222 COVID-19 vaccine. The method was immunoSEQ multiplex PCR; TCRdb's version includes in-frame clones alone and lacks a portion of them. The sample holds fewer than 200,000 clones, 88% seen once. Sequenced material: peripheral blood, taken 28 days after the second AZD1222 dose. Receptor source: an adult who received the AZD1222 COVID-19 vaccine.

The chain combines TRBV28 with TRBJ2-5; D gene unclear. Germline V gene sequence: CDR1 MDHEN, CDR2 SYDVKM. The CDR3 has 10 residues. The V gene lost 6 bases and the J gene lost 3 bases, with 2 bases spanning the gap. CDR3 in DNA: TGTGCCAGCAGAGAAGAGACCCAGTACTTC. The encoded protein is CASREETQYF. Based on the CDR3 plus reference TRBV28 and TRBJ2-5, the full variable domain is DVKVTQSSRYLVKRTGEKVFLECVQDMDHENMFWYRQDPGLGLRLIYFSYDVKMKEKGDIPEGYSVSREKKERFSLILESASTNQTSMYLCASREETQYFGPGTRLLVL.

The chain's CDR3 is CASSKKVLPQGEQYF. CDR3 DNA: TGTGCCAGCAGCAAGAAGGTTTTACCCCAAGGGGAGCAGTACTTC. The chain links TRBV11-1 to TRBJ2-7; D remains ambiguous. The CDR3 extends over 15 amino acids. CDR1 SGHAT and CDR2 FQDESV come from the germline V gene (reference sequence). Trimming removed 5 bases at V and 7 bases at J, with 21 bases between.

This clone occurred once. The CDR3 DNA sequence: TGCGCCAGCAGCTCAATGGGACTAGCGGGAGGGCTCTACGAGCAGTACTTC. Translated: CASSSMGLAGGLYEQYF. The chain employs TRBV5-1 and TRBJ2-7; 16 bases match TRBD2. The CDR3 is 17 residues long. J gave up 3 bases and V 3 bases, and 6 bases lay outside the gene matches. Germline values: CDR1 SGHRS, CDR2 YFSETQ.

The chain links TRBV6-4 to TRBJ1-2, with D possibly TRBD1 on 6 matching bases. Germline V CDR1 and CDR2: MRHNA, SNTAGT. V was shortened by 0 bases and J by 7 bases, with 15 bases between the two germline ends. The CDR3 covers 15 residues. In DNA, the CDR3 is TGTGCCAGCAGTGACTCGGGACAAGTAAAAGGTGGCTACACCTTC. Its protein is CASSDSGQVKGGYTF.

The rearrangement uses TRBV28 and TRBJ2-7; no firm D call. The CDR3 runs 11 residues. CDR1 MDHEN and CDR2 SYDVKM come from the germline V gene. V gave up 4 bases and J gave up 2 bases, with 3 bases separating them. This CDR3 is CASSYAYEQYF. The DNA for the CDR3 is TGTGCCAGCAGTTATGCCTACGAGCAGTACTTC.

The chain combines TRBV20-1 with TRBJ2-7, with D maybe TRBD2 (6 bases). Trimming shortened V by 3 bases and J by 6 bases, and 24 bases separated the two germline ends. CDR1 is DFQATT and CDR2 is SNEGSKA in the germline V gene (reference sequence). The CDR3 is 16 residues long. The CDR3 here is CSASSGEGVTSCEQYF. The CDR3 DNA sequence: TGCAGTGCTAGTTCGGGAGAAGGAGTCACGAGCTGCGAGCAGTACTTC.

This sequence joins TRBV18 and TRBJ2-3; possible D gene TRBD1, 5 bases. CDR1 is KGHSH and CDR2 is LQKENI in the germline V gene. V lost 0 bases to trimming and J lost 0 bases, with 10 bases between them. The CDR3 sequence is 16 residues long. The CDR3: CASSPPRVGSTDTQYF. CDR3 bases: TGTGCCAGCTCACCACCCAGGGTGGGAAGCACAGATACGCAGTATTTT.

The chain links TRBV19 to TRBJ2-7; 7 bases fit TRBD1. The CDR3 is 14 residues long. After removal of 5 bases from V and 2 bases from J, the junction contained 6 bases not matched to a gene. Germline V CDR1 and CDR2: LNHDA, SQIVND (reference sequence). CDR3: CASSRDRDAYEQYF. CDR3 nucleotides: TGTGCCAGTAGTCGGGACAGAGATGCCTACGAGCAGTACTTC. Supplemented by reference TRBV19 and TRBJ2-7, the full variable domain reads DGGITQSPKYLFRKEGQNVTLSCEQNLNHDAMYWYRQDPGQGLRLIYYSQIVNDFQKGDIAEGYSVSREKKESFPLTVTSAQKNPTAFYLCASSRDRDAYEQYFGPGTRLTVT.

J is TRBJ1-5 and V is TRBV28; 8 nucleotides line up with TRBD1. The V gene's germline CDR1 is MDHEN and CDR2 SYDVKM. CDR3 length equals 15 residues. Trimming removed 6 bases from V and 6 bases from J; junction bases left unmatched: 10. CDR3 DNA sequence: TGTGCCAGCAGGGTGAGACAGGGGACAGGTCAGCCCCAGCATTTT. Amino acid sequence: CASRVRQGTGQPQHF.

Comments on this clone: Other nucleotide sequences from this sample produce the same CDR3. DNA for the CDR3: TGTGCCAGCAGTTTCAGGGGGCGCAACTATGGCTACACCTTC. Translating gives CASSFRGRNYGYTF. The J gene is TRBJ1-2, the V gene TRBV28, with TRBD1 matching 8 bases. The CDR3 has 14 amino acids. Per the germline V gene, CDR1 is MDHEN and CDR2 is SYDVKM. J gave up 2 bases and V 3 bases, and 2 bases lay outside the gene matches.